The source of this T cell receptor beta chain is a study of cytomegalovirus exposure and HLA in healthy donors. Study-level points and caveats: Segments of the TCR beta V type were, in most cases, productive about 87% or about 30% of the time in an earlier analysis. Researchers reported in a later analysis that common viral pathogens appeared linked to several top clusters.

The CDR3 extends over 13 amino acids. The V and J ends lost 6 bases and 8 bases, in that order; junction bases with no gene match: 4. Germline values: CDR1 MDHEN, CDR2 SYDVKM. Comment on this clone: Its antigen is still unknown.

Donors counted as nominally healthy when sampled, yet unrecorded immune exposures were likely. PCR employed 60 Vbeta and 13 Jbeta primers. Per the authors' pipeline: A later analysis counted 65 million to 90 million unique TCR beta chains, about 10 million shared. The assay was immunoSEQ multiplex PCR, and TCRdb's table has in-frame clones only and misses some. V, J and clone size reflect that table, while D and trimming were determined from the DNA. The sample carries some 120,000 clones, 80% recorded once. This chain uses TRBV28 with TRBJ1-4, with TRBD1 matching over 9 bases. This clonotype originated in a man aged 30-40 years in good health and CMV-seronegative. The sample comprised PBMCs. CDR3 region: CASSRTGDEKLFF. DNA for the CDR3: TGTGCCAGCAGCCGGACAGGGGACGAAAAACTGTTTTTT.